These T cell receptor beta chains were read from a single sample in a study of cytomegalovirus exposure and HLA in healthy donors. Sequenced by immunoSEQ multiplex PCR; TCRdb stores in-frame clones only, minus some. The sample lists about 85,000 clones, roughly 80% occurring once. Sequenced: PBMCs. The receptors originated from a man aged 45-65 years in good health and CMV-seropositive. Each CDR3 is given with its conserved first and last residue. D genes are given only for firm matches. Clone size is stated in some rows and not others, as once, few, many or a class when expanded.

DNA | CDR3 | J | D | V | size
TGTGCCAGCAGCCCACAGCGGGAGAGGTATGAGCAGTTCTTC | CASSPQRERYEQFF | TRBJ2-1 | TRBD2 | TRBV7-6 | NA
TGTGCCAGCAGGATTGACAGGGTCGGTTCACCCCTCCACTTT | CASRIDRVGSPLHF | TRBJ1-6 | TRBD1 | TRBV6-4 | NA
TGTGCCAGCAGGAGGGACAGGGGAGGGCTTGAGGCTTTCTTT | CASRRDRGGLEAFF | TRBJ1-1 | TRBD1 | TRBV6-1 | NA
TGTGCCAGCAGCTTAGTCCGGGGGAACCTCGGTGGAAACACCATATATTTT | CASSLVRGNLGGNTIYF | TRBJ1-3 | NA | TRBV7-2 | NA
TGTGCCAGCGGCCGCGACAGGGACTACGAGCAGTACTTC | CASGRDRDYEQYF | TRBJ2-7 | TRBD1 | TRBV6-5 | NA
TGCGCCAGCAGCCAAGAGGGGAGGTCCGTTGTAGATGAGCAGTTCTTC | CASSQEGRSVVDEQFF | TRBJ2-1 | NA | TRBV5-4 | NA
TGTGCCAGCAGCTTAGCGCCCCCTACAACTAGGGGGAAAGAGACCCAGTACTTC | CASSLAPPTTRGKETQYF | TRBJ2-5 | NA | TRBV7-6 | NA
TGTGCCAGCAGTTACAATGTAGAGGGCTCCTACAATGAGCAGTTCTTC | CASSYNVEGSYNEQFF | TRBJ2-1 | NA | TRBV6-6 | NA
TGTGCCAGCAGCGTAGACGGCTATGGCTACACCTTC | CASSVDGYGYTF | TRBJ1-2 | NA | TRBV9 | NA
TGTGCCAGCAGTGATCAGGGACTCTACGAGCAGTACTTC | CASSDQGLYEQYF | TRBJ2-7 | NA | TRBV6-1 | NA
TGTGCCAGCAGTAGCGGGAGCCTCTCCTACGAGCAGTACTTC | CASSSGSLSYEQYF | TRBJ2-7 | TRBD2 | TRBV2 | NA
TGCAGCGTTGAACAAGGGGACAGGGCTGAAGCTTTCTTT | CSVEQGDRAEAFF | TRBJ1-1 | TRBD1 | TRBV29-1 | NA
TGTGCCAGCAGCTTAGGGGCTAACACTGAAGCTTTCTTT | CASSLGANTEAFF | TRBJ1-1 | NA | TRBV7-2 | NA
TGTGCCAGCAGCCGCGGAGAGGGGAGGTACCAAGAGACCCAGTACTTC | CASSRGEGRYQETQYF | TRBJ2-5 | NA | TRBV11-3 | NA
TGTGCCTGGGAAGGTGGACTAGCGGGCGCCTACGAGCAGTACTTC | CAWEGGLAGAYEQYF | TRBJ2-7 | TRBD2 | TRBV30 | NA
TGTGCCAGTACCTCGAGGAAGTACAATCAGCCCCAGCATTTT | CASTSRKYNQPQHF | TRBJ1-5 | NA | TRBV19 | NA
TGTGCCAGCAGGACTAGCGGGATTGATGAGCAGTTCTTC | CASRTSGIDEQFF | TRBJ2-1 | TRBD2 | TRBV4-2 | NA
TGCGCCAGCAGCAGGTCATTACAGGGGGCTACTGAAGCTTTCTTT | CASSRSLQGATEAFF | TRBJ1-1 | TRBD1 | TRBV5-1 | once
TGCAGCGACGGTGGGGCGGGAGGGCCTAATGAGCAGTTCTTC | CSDGGAGGPNEQFF | TRBJ2-1 | TRBD2 | TRBV29-1 | NA
TGTGCCAGCCCTCGAAATAATGGACAGATTGAAGCTTTCTTT | CASPRNNGQIEAFF | TRBJ1-1 | NA | TRBV13 | NA
TGTGCCAGCAGCTTCGGGGGAAGGGAGACCCAGTACTTC | CASSFGGRETQYF | TRBJ2-5 | NA | TRBV7-8 | few
TGTGCCAGCAGTTCTAGCGAGAGGAGCTCCTACGAGCAGTACTTC | CASSSSERSSYEQYF | TRBJ2-7 | NA | TRBV6-5 | NA
TGTGCCAGCAGCTCTAGTCGGCCCCAAGAGACCCAGTACTTC | CASSSSRPQETQYF | TRBJ2-5 | NA | TRBV7-9 | once
TGTGCCAGCTCACCAGAGACAGACAACACCGGGGAGCTGTTTTTT | CASSPETDNTGELFF | TRBJ2-2 | NA | TRBV18 | NA
TGCGCCAGCAGCCACCTTAGGACGAACAGGGGACGAGGCGGCTACACCTTC | CASSHLRTNRGRGGYTF | TRBJ1-2 | TRBD1 | TRBV4-1 | NA
TGCGCCAGCAGCGCAGACAGGGTGAACACTGAAGCTTTCTTT | CASSADRVNTEAFF | TRBJ1-1 | TRBD1 | TRBV4-3 | NA
TGTGCCAGCAGCACAGGGAGTTGGTTGAATGGCTACACCTTC | CASSTGSWLNGYTF | TRBJ1-2 | NA | TRBV27 | NA
TGTGCCAGCAGCCCGACGACTAGCGGGAGAACAGATACGCAGTATTTT | CASSPTTSGRTDTQYF | TRBJ2-3 | TRBD2 | TRBV5-5 | NA
TGTGCCAGCAGCCCCGGACAGTGGCCCTCCACAGATACGCAGTATTTT | CASSPGQWPSTDTQYF | TRBJ2-3 | NA | TRBV7-3 | NA
TGTGCCAGTACCGGCGGGAGAGGAGTAGAGACCCAGTACTTC | CASTGGRGVETQYF | TRBJ2-5 | TRBD2 | TRBV2 | NA
TGTGCCAGCTCGGCAGACAGGGCTGATTCGGAGACCCAGTACTTC | CASSADRADSETQYF | TRBJ2-5 | TRBD1 | TRBV18 | NA
TGTGCCAGCAGCTTACGGCTAGCGGAAACAGATACGCAGTATTTT | CASSLRLAETDTQYF | TRBJ2-3 | TRBD2 | TRBV5-6 | few
TGCGCCAGCAGCTGGCCCCAAGAGACCCAGTACTTC | CASSWPQETQYF | TRBJ2-5 | NA | TRBV5-1 | few
TGTGCCAGCAGTTTATTCACTGGACAGGGGGCGATCAATGAGCAGTTCTTC | CASSLFTGQGAINEQFF | TRBJ2-1 | TRBD1 | TRBV28 | NA
TGTGCCAGCAGAGGACAGTTGACCACTGAAGCTTTCTTT | CASRGQLTTEAFF | TRBJ1-1 | NA | TRBV2 | NA
TGTGCCAGTAGTATAGAGACAGGCCCCTACGAGCAGTACTTC | CASSIETGPYEQYF | TRBJ2-7 | NA | TRBV19 | few
TGTGCCAGCAGCCCCCGGACAGGGGAAACCTACGAGCAGTACTTC | CASSPRTGETYEQYF | TRBJ2-7 | TRBD1 | TRBV7-9 | NA
TGTGCCAGCAGCTTTGAGAGCGGAGCCTACGAGCAGTACTTC | CASSFESGAYEQYF | TRBJ2-7 | NA | TRBV11-3 | NA
TGTGCCAGCAGTTACGCCGGACAAATCACTGAAGCTTTCTTT | CASSYAGQITEAFF | TRBJ1-1 | NA | TRBV6-5 | NA
TGTGCCTGGAGTGTGACAGGGGGGAATGAAAAACTGTTTTTT | CAWSVTGGNEKLFF | TRBJ1-4 | TRBD1 | TRBV30 | NA
TGCAGCGTTGCCCCGACTAGCGTGGAGCAGTACTTC | CSVAPTSVEQYF | TRBJ2-7 | TRBD2 | TRBV29-1 | NA
TGTGCCAGCAGTTACACCGGGACTAGCGGCACAGATACGCAGTATTTT | CASSYTGTSGTDTQYF | TRBJ2-3 | TRBD2 | TRBV6-5 | NA
TGCGCCAGCACCCCAAAGGGGGTGTTCACAGATACGCAGTATTTT | CASTPKGVFTDTQYF | TRBJ2-3 | NA | TRBV5-1 | once
TGTGCCTGGACCCAACCAGGACAGTATAATTCACCCCTCCACTTT | CAWTQPGQYNSPLHF | TRBJ1-6 | NA | TRBV30 | NA
TGCGCCAGCAGCCGAGCGGGAGGGCCATCTGACAATGAGCAGTTCTTC | CASSRAGGPSDNEQFF | TRBJ2-1 | TRBD2 | TRBV5-1 | NA
TGTGCCTGGAGTTTGGGTCTGGAGACCTACAATGAGCAGTTCTTC | CAWSLGLETYNEQFF | TRBJ2-1 | NA | TRBV30 | NA